This T cell receptor (beta chain) appears in the sequencing data of a study of blood T cells in healthy people across ages. This clonotype was detected a few times. Donors were systemically healthy Caucasian individuals from Russia aged roughly 6 to 100 years. A J-beta primer mix and a sample-barcoded 5' primer were used in a second PCR of roughly 6 to 12 cycles. TCRdb re-called the 5' RACE reads with MiXCR, one entry per CDR3 protein. The sample contains hundreds of thousands of distinct CDR3 sequences, roughly three fifths of which appear only once. The V gene's germline CDR1 is SQVTM and CDR2 ANQGSEA. The CDR3 has 16 amino acids. Germline trimming cut 4 bases from V and 5 bases from J; bases unmatched to any gene: 11.

Sequencing was carried out using blood. This chain connects TRBV29-1 to TRBJ2-5, with 12 bases matching TRBD2. This TCR was sampled from a man in his forties in good health. CDR3 sequence reads: CSVGETSGSWRETQYF. The CDR3 DNA reads TGCAGCGTTGGCGAGACTAGCGGGAGTTGGAGGGAGACCCAGTACTTC. Full variable domain (remainder filled in from reference TRBV29-1 and TRBJ2-5): SAVISQKPSRDICQRGTSLTIQCQVDSQVTMMFWYRQQPGQSLTLIATANQGSEATYESGFVIDKFPISRPNLTFSTLTVSNMSPEDSSIYLCSVGETSGSWRETQYFGPGTRLLVL.